The sequence of this T cell receptor beta chain was determined in a study of regulatory T cells in long-lasting Graves disease. Study-wide results and limits: Whereas new patients shared 966 public clonotypes, persistent patients shared more, at 2,741. Persistent cases favored TRBV28, TRBJ1-2 and TRBJ2-5.

Losses at the gene ends were 5 bases for V and 2 bases for J; bases not matched to a gene: 6. There are 17 residues in the CDR3. This clonotype was counted at least ten times. Its antigen remains unidentified. Time point specified: newly diagnosed GD, antithyroid drugs for less than 3 months. Preparation of the TCR library used RNA extracted from PBMCs. The authors built TCR beta libraries using iRepertoire HTBI primers and Arm-PCR of CDR3 regions. TCRdb reprocessed the multiplex PCR reads via MiXCR and lists one record per CDR3 protein. The repertoire holds 400,000 to 500,000 distinct CDR3 sequences, about 16% seen once, with around 10% in the top ten. The same data also contributed to another study, on T cells in Graves' hyperthyroidism and ophthalmopathy. That paper notes: First-round RT-PCR targeting the TCR CDR3 was performed with the HTBI primer set. The model predicted ophthalmopathy a median roughly 6.3 months before onset.

This receptor was taken from a woman in her twenties or thirties with Graves disease. The rearrangement joins TRBV12-3 or TRBV12-4 to TRBJ2-1, with 13 bases that match TRBD2. The sequenced sample was peripheral blood mononuclear cells (PBMCs), obtained at new diagnosis, from a patient treated with antithyroid drugs. As DNA, the CDR3 is TGTGCCAGCAGTCCCACTAGCGGGAGGGTACCCTACAATGAGCAGTTCTTC. Translated, it gives CASSPTSGRVPYNEQFF.